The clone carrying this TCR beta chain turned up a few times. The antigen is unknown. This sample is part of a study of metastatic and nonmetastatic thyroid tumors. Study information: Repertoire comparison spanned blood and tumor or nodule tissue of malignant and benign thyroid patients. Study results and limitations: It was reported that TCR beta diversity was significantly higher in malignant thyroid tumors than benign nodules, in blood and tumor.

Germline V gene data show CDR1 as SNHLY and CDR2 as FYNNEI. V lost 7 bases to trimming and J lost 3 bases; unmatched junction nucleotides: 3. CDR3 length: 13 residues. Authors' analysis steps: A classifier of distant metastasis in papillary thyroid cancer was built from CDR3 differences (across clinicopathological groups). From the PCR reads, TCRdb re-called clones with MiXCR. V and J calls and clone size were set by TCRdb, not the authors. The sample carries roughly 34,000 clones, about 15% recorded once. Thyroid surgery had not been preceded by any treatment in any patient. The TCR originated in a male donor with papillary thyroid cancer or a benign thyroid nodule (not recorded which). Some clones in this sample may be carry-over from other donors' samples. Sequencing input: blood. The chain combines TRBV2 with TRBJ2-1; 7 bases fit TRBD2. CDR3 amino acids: CASTQRDYNEQFF. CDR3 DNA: TGTGCCAGCACCCAGCGGGACTACAATGAGCAGTTCTTC.